This T cell receptor (beta chain) comes out of a study of cytomegalovirus exposure and HLA in healthy donors. Trimming took 2 bases from V and 6 from J, leaving 10 bases between them. Germline lookup yields CDR1 SGHTA and CDR2 FQGTGA. This CDR3 spans 13 amino acids. In the PCR, 60 Vbeta and 13 Jbeta primers were used. Method: immunoSEQ multiplex PCR; TCRdb's copy keeps in-frame clones and lacks some. This sample yields fewer than 40,000 clones, of which roughly 90% are seen a single time; 11% belongs to the top ten. Worth noting for this clone: The sample has other DNA sequences that encode this CDR3 too.

J is TRBJ1-2 and V is TRBV7-3; TRBD1 is a possible D gene (5 bases). The receptor was isolated from a woman in her forties in good health and CMV-seropositive. The sample taken for sequencing was PBMCs. In DNA, the CDR3 is TGTGCCAGCAGCTTAGGGGCCAGGGATGGCTACACCTTC. This translates into CASSLGARDGYTF.